This T cell receptor (beta chain) stems from a study of T cell responses to AZD1222 COVID-19 vaccine. The overall study: Pooled samples include second doses given at about 4 or 12 weeks. Whole-study results and caveats: When two AZD1222 doses had been given, Spike-specific TCR breadth and depth rose.

Of note for this clone: Its antigen is undetermined.

Assay used: immunoSEQ multiplex PCR; TCRdb lists only in-frame clones, some missing. The table has approximately 89,000 clones, 92% seen once. Germline values: CDR1 MGHDK, CDR2 SYGVNS. After removal of 6 bases from V and 6 bases from J, the junction contained 2 bases not matched to a gene. CDR3 size: 13 residues. This specimen was peripheral blood, taken on day 0 of AZD1222 vaccination. The chain uses TRBV25-1 and TRBJ1-4; 9 positions match TRBD1. The clonotype was recovered from an adult in good health. DNA of the CDR3: TGTGCCAGCAGACAGGGGGCATATGAAAAACTGTTTTTT. It translates to CASRQGAYEKLFF.